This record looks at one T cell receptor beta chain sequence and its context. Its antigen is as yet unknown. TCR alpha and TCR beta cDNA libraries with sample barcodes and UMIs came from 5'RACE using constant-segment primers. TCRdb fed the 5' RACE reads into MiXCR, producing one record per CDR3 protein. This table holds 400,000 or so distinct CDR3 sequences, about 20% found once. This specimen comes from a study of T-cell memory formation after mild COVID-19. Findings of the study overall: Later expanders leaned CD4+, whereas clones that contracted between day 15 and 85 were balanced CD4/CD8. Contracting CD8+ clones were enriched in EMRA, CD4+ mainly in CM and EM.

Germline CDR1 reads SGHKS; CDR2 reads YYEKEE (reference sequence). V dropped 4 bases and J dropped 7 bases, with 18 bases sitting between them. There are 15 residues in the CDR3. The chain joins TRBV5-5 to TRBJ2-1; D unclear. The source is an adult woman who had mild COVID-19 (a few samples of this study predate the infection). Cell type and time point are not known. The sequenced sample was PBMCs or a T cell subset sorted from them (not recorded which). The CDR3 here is CASSRLVIGENEQFF. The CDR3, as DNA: TGTGCCAGCAGCCGCTTGGTCATAGGAGAAAATGAGCAGTTCTTC.